These T cell receptor beta chains were read from a single sample in a study of beta chain features in type 1 diabetes. Here immunoSEQ multiplex PCR was the method, and the copy in TCRdb shows in-frame clones only, minus some. The top ten clones hold about 0.015% of a sample with about 330,000 clones, 9.5% to 11% of them seen once. What was sequenced was naive CD4+ T cells from blood. Source of these receptors: a woman in her 30s in good health. Each CDR3 is given with its conserved first and last residue. Fields, in order: CDR3 DNA, CDR3 protein, J gene, V gene, clone size, D gene. D genes are given only for firm matches. Only some rows state a clone size, as once, few, many or a class for expanded clones.

CDR3 DNA: TGTGCCAGCAGCTGGTGGCTGAGGTCAGTTCAAGAGACCCAGTACTTC
CDR3 protein: CASSWWLRSVQETQYF
J gene: TRBJ2-5
V gene: TRBV5-6
clone size: -
D gene: -

CDR3 DNA: TGTGCCAGCAGCTTGTTGTCTAGCGGTTCCTACGAGCAGTACTTC
CDR3 protein: CASSLLSSGSYEQYF
J gene: TRBJ2-7
V gene: TRBV5-4
clone size: few
D gene: TRBD2

CDR3 DNA: TGTGCCAGTATGGGGAGTAGCGGGAGTTCCTACAATGAGCAGTTCTTC
CDR3 protein: CASMGSSGSSYNEQFF
J gene: TRBJ2-1
V gene: TRBV19
clone size: -
D gene: TRBD2

CDR3 DNA: TGTGCCAGCAGCTTAGATCAGGGCACTACCTACGAGCAGTACTTC
CDR3 protein: CASSLDQGTTYEQYF
J gene: TRBJ2-7
V gene: TRBV7-2
clone size: -
D gene: -

CDR3 DNA: TGTGCCACTCAGGGGGACACTGAAGCTTTCTTT
CDR3 protein: CATQGDTEAFF
J gene: TRBJ1-1
V gene: TRBV7-9
clone size: few
D gene: TRBD1

CDR3 DNA: TGTGCCAGCAGTTTCCGGGGGGGGAACACTGAAGCTTTCTTT
CDR3 protein: CASSFRGGNTEAFF
J gene: TRBJ1-1
V gene: TRBV27
clone size: few
D gene: -

CDR3 DNA: TGTGCCAGCACCCCGGACAGGATAACTTCCGGGGAGCTGTTTTTT
CDR3 protein: CASTPDRITSGELFF
J gene: TRBJ2-2
V gene: TRBV9
clone size: -
D gene: TRBD1

CDR3 DNA: TGCGCCAGCAGGACGGGACAGCCCCAAGAGACCCAGTACTTC
CDR3 protein: CASRTGQPQETQYF
J gene: TRBJ2-5
V gene: TRBV5-1
clone size: -
D gene: TRBD1

CDR3 DNA: TGCGCCAGCAGACCAGGACTAGCGGGATCCTACGAGCAGTACTTC
CDR3 protein: CASRPGLAGSYEQYF
J gene: TRBJ2-7
V gene: TRBV4-3
clone size: -
D gene: TRBD2

CDR3 DNA: TGCGCCAGCAGCCAAGCGTACGGGACATCCCTGAACACTGAAGCTTTCTTT
CDR3 protein: CASSQAYGTSLNTEAFF
J gene: TRBJ1-1
V gene: TRBV4-3
clone size: few
D gene: -

CDR3 DNA: TGTGCCAGCAGCTTAGCGTGGACAGGGAGCAATGAGCAGTTCTTC
CDR3 protein: CASSLAWTGSNEQFF
J gene: TRBJ2-1
V gene: TRBV7-2
clone size: few
D gene: TRBD1

CDR3 DNA: TGTGCCAGCAGCCAAGAAGGGGCTAGCGGGACCAGCATGGATACGCAGTATTTT
CDR3 protein: CASSQEGASGTSMDTQYF
J gene: TRBJ2-3
V gene: TRBV4-2
clone size: -
D gene: TRBD2

CDR3 DNA: TGTGCCAGCAGCTCGGAGAACGGCCGCAACTATGGCTACACCTTC
CDR3 protein: CASSSENGRNYGYTF
J gene: TRBJ1-2
V gene: TRBV7-9
clone size: few
D gene: -

CDR3 DNA: TGTGCCAGCAGCTTGGGAGAGACTGAAGCTTTCTTT
CDR3 protein: CASSLGETEAFF
J gene: TRBJ1-1
V gene: TRBV7-9
clone size: -
D gene: -

CDR3 DNA: TGTGCCAGCAGCTCAGCGGACTATGGCTACACCTTC
CDR3 protein: CASSSADYGYTF
J gene: TRBJ1-2
V gene: TRBV5-8
clone size: -
D gene: -